Below are 18 T cell receptor beta chains sequenced from a single sample in a study of vaccination and CD4 T cells after COVID-19. Treatment defined: approximately 9-day PBMC culture with coronavirus spike peptide pools or control peptides (ViraFEST assay). These TCRs' antigens remain unknown. The assay that was used to sequence DNA from cultured CD4+ T cells was the Oncomine TCR Beta short-read assay. TCRdb recomputed calls from the PCR reads with MiXCR, one row per CDR3 protein. The sample consists of some 13,000 distinct CDR3 sequences, about 28% of them appearing once. The sample consisted of cultured CD4+ T cells from blood. The receptors stem from a human donor with COVID-19.

The sample holds a few counts of this clonotype. The chain uses TRBV11-1 and TRBJ2-5; D possibly matches TRBD1 or TRBD2 (6 bases each). CDR3 length: 13 amino acids. Trimming removed 10 bases at V and 5 bases at J, with 17 bases between. Germline V gene sequence: CDR1 SGHAT, CDR2 FQDESV (reference sequence). This chain's CDR3 is CAISGAPTETQYF. The CDR3 bases are TGTGCCATATCGGGGGCCCCAACGGAGACCCAGTACTTC.

This chain connects TRBV2 to TRBJ2-7; 10 bases map to TRBD1. CDR1 and CDR2 from the germline V gene are SNHLY and FYNNEI. CDR3 length: 15 residues. With 6 bases clipped from V and 4 bases from J, the junction kept 9 bases outside the gene matches. CDR3 sequence reads: CASRARTGGGYEQYF. Written as DNA, the CDR3 is TGTGCCAGCAGAGCCCGGACAGGGGGGGGATACGAGCAGTACTTC.

The chain is built from TRBV7-9 and TRBJ2-3, with 8 nucleotides matching TRBD2. The V gene end was trimmed by 2 bases and the J gene end by 4 bases; junction bases not matched to a gene: 5. Germline V gene sequence: CDR1 SEHNR, CDR2 FQNEAQ (reference sequence). The CDR3 is made up of 15 amino acids. The CDR3 protein is CASSLRGGLADTQYF. CDR3 in DNA: TGTGCCAGCAGCTTACGGGGGGGGCTAGCAGATACGCAGTATTTT.

This clonotype came up a few times. V is TRBV2 and J is TRBJ1-6, with D possibly being TRBD1 (6 bases). The germline V gene encodes CDR1 SNHLY and CDR2 FYNNEI. This CDR3 is 16 amino acids long. V was shortened by 6 bases and J by 0 bases, with 12 bases between the two germline ends. In nucleotides, the CDR3 is TGTGCCAGCAGAACCGACAGGAGCTCCTATAATTCACCCCTCCACTTT. This sequence encodes CASRTDRSSYNSPLHF.

V usage is TRBV28 and J usage is TRBJ2-4; 7 positions agree with TRBD1. This CDR3 spans 13 amino acids. Germline assignment: CDR1 MDHEN and CDR2 SYDVKM. V trimming: 9 bases; J trimming: 3 bases; junction bases outside the gene matches: 5. In nucleotides, the CDR3 is TGTGCCAGTCTATCAGGGGGCAAAAACATTCAGTACTTC. Protein: CASLSGGKNIQYF.

This clonotype appeared a few times. The chain links TRBV5-8 to TRBJ2-1; no reliable D call. The CDR3 consists of 14 residues. V was shortened by 4 bases and J by 9 bases, with 17 bases between the two germline ends. The germline gives CDR1 SGHTS, CDR2 YDEGEE. The CDR3 loop is CASSPGLLGSEQFF. The CDR3 DNA follows: TGTGCCAGCAGCCCTGGCTTGCTTGGAAGTGAGCAGTTCTTC.

This clonotype appeared a few times. J is TRBJ2-3 and V is TRBV11-2; weak D call: TRBD1 (5 bases). Trimming cost V 2 bases and J 2 bases, with 8 bases left between them. The germline gives CDR1 SGHAT, CDR2 FQNNGV. The CDR3 has 14 amino acids. For the CDR3, the DNA is TGTGCCAGCAGCTTAACAGGAGACACAGATACGCAGTATTTT. The encoded protein is CASSLTGDTDTQYF.

The chain employs TRBV20-1 and TRBJ2-5; the D gene could be TRBD1 or TRBD2 (5 bases each). CDR1 DFQATT and CDR2 SNEGSKA come from the germline V gene (reference sequence). V was pared by 6 bases and J by 3 bases, with 5 bases between. The CDR3 totals 10 residues. The CDR3 nucleotides are TGCAGTGCGGGGGAAGAGACCCAGTACTTC. Its protein is CSAGEETQYF.

CDR3 amino acids: CSARDRSLNYNSPLHF. CDR3 DNA sequence: TGCAGTGCTAGAGATAGGAGCCTCAACTATAATTCACCCCTCCACTTT. V gene TRBV20-1 combines with J gene TRBJ1-6; D is undetermined. Germline V CDR1 and CDR2: DFQATT, SNEGSKA (reference sequence). The CDR3 is 16 residues long. Trimming cost V 0 bases and J 3 bases, with 12 bases left between them.

This clonotype was detected a few times. CDR3 coding DNA: TGTGCCAGCAGTTACCAGGGGGCCTATAATTCACCCCTCCACTTT. Encoded protein: CASSYQGAYNSPLHF. The rearrangement links TRBV6-5 to TRBJ1-6; the match to TRBD1 covers 7 bases. The CDR3 contains 15 residues. The V gene end was trimmed by 2 bases and the J gene end by 2 bases; junction bases not matched to a gene: 0. Germline V CDR1 and CDR2: MNHEY, SVGAGI.

This clonotype came up a few times. The CDR3 spells CASSSSSGTRRTDTQYF. DNA for the CDR3: TGTGCCAGCAGCTCCTCCTCCGGGACTAGAAGGACAGATACGCAGTATTTT. The chain uses TRBV7-2 and TRBJ2-3; 8 positions agree with TRBD2. Trimming removed 4 bases from V and 3 bases from J; junction bases left unmatched: 12. The CDR3 sequence is 17 residues long. CDR1 and CDR2 from the germline V gene are SGHTA and FQGNSA. Full variable domain (missing parts from reference TRBV7-2 and TRBJ2-3): GAGVSQSPSNKVTEKGKDVELRCDPISGHTALYWYRQSLGQGLEFLIYFQGNSAPDKSGLPSDRFSAERTGGSVSTLTIQRTQQEDSAVYLCASSSSSGTRRTDTQYFGPGTRLTVL.

The V and J genes are TRBV6-2 or TRBV6-3 and TRBJ2-2; D is uncertain. V lost 5 bases to trimming and J lost 2 bases, with 3 bases between them. The CDR3 is 12 amino acids. CDR1 is MNHEY, CDR2 SVGEGT, per germline. The chain's CDR3 is CASSTNTGELFF. The CDR3 DNA reads TGTGCCAGCAGTACTAACACCGGGGAGCTGTTTTTT.

This clonotype was counted only a few times. The genes are TRBV29-1 and TRBJ1-4; TRBD1 is a possible D gene (6 bases). Germline CDR1 and CDR2: SQVTM and ANQGSEA. The CDR3 has 13 amino acids. With 7 bases removed from V and 8 bases from J, the gap between germline ends came to 17 bases. The CDR3: CSAGGRGLEKLFF. Here the CDR3 DNA reads TGCAGCGCCGGCGGCAGGGGCTTGGAAAAACTGTTTTTT.

The CDR3 nucleotides are TGTGCCAGCAGGGACCGCCGGGACCCCGTAGGTCCCTACGAGCAGTACTTC. Encoded protein: CASRDRRDPVGPYEQYF. This chain links TRBV6-2 or TRBV6-3 with TRBJ2-7, with D possibly being TRBD1 or TRBD2 (5 bases each). The germline gives CDR1 MNHEY, CDR2 SVGEGT. Trimming cost V 6 bases and J 2 bases, with 23 bases left between them. CDR3 length: 17 amino acids.

The chain links TRBV7-8 to TRBJ2-5, with D perhaps assigned TRBD1 or TRBD2 (5 bases each). The germline V and J ends were trimmed by 6 bases and 4 bases, with 12 bases remaining between them. Per the germline V gene, CDR1 is SGHVS and CDR2 is FQNEAQ. The CDR3 loop spans 13 amino acids. CDR3 coding DNA: TGTGCCAGCAGTCGTCCGGGGCCAGAGACCCAGTACTTC. Translating gives CASSRPGPETQYF. The complete variable domain, with remaining parts taken from reference TRBV7-8 and TRBJ2-5, reads GAGVSQSPRYKVAKRGQDVALRCDPISGHVSLFWYQQALGQGPEFLTYFQNEAQLDKSGLPSDRFFAERPEGSVSTLKIQRTQQEDSAVYLCASSRPGPETQYFGPGTRLLVL.

In this sample, this clonotype turned up a few times. This chain connects TRBV6-1 to TRBJ2-2; TRBD1 agrees at 9 bases. This CDR3 comprises 16 residues. V was pared by 7 bases and J by 4 bases, with 10 bases of the junction left unmatched. The germline gives CDR1 MNHNS, CDR2 SASEGT. This chain's CDR3 is CASTIIGQGSTGELFF. The CDR3 DNA follows: TGTGCCAGCACCATTATTGGACAGGGGAGCACCGGGGAGCTGTTTTTT.

V usage is TRBV5-1 and J usage is TRBJ2-3, with D perhaps TRBD2 (5 bases). This CDR3 spans 16 amino acids. Germline loops: CDR1 SGHRS, CDR2 YFSETQ. The V end was cut by 4 bases, the J end by 2 bases, with 17 bases between. The CDR3 coding sequence is TGCGCCAGCAGCCCAACAGCGGCGATAAACACAGATACGCAGTATTTT. Protein: CASSPTAAINTDTQYF.

This chain joins TRBV11-2 and TRBJ1-2; unclear D gene. The CDR3 extends over 14 amino acids. The V gene's germline CDR1 is SGHAT and CDR2 FQNNGV. V gave up 2 bases and J gave up 4 bases, with 11 bases separating them. The chain's CDR3 is CASSLTGLFYGYTF. The CDR3 coding sequence is TGTGCCAGCAGCTTAACGGGCCTCTTCTATGGCTACACCTTC.